This T cell receptor beta chain was sequenced for a study of blood T cell repertoires in COVID-19. Study-level information: Sample material is recorded as cDNA or gDNA derived from T cells, B-cell-depleted T cells, or PBMCs.

Germline assignment: CDR1 MNHEY and CDR2 SVGAGI. This CDR3 contains 15 residues. The J segment lost 4 bases and the V segment lost 5 bases, leaving 7 bases of the junction unmatched. TCRdb keeps only in-frame clones here, not all; method: immunoSEQ multiplex PCR. The sample holds tens of thousands of clones; around 85% are singletons and the top ten take less than 4.5%. Specimen: peripheral blood. This sequence originates from a man in his fifties or sixties with active COVID-19. J is TRBJ2-7 and V is TRBV6-5; TRBD1 matches 11 bases. CDR3 nucleotide sequence: TGTGCCAGCAGTCAGGGGACAGGGGGTTCGTACGAGCAGTACTTC. Its protein product is CASSQGTGGSYEQYF.